The clone carrying this T cell receptor beta chain was observed at least ten times. Its antigen is unknown. The CDR3 has 13 amino acids. Per the germline V gene, CDR1 is WSHSY and CDR2 is SAAADI. V was clipped by 2 bases and J by 8 bases, with 12 bases between them. The sample is drawn from a study of CD8 T cells in ankylosing spondylitis. TCRdb re-derived calls from the 5' RACE reads in MiXCR, one entry per CDR3 protein. The repertoire holds 240,000 or so distinct CDR3 sequences, with over 8.5% as singletons. Study-wide findings and caveats: One TCR beta motif, made up of roughly eight highly homologous variants, appeared characteristic of ankylosing spondylitis blood. CD8+ by phenotype, disease-linked clones were relatively rare in peripheral blood. Reportedly, disease-linked clones are significantly enriched in ankylosing spondylitis patients' matched synovial fluid.

The TCR originated in a male donor with ankylosing spondylitis or in good health (not recorded which). Sequenced input: blood, either unsorted or a sorted T cell fraction (not recorded which). V and J are TRBV10-2 and TRBJ1-1; D is undetermined. The CDR3 is CASSERIIREAFF. CDR3 in DNA: TGCGCCAGCAGTGAGCGCATAATTCGCGAAGCTTTCTTT.